This T cell receptor (beta chain) came from a study of cytomegalovirus exposure and HLA in healthy donors. Both 60 Vbeta primers and 13 Jbeta primers went into the PCR. The assay was immunoSEQ multiplex PCR, and TCRdb's table has in-frame clones only and misses some. Here the sample spans 150,000 to 200,000 clones, 65% to 85% being singletons. The CDR3 runs 10 residues. V lost 9 bases to trimming and J lost 2 bases, with 3 bases between them. Germline V lookup: CDR1 SNHLY, CDR2 FYNNEI. The sample comprised PBMCs. This clonotype was sampled from a woman under 40 in good health and CMV-seropositive. The chain employs TRBV2 and TRBJ2-3, with D unclear. The CDR3 region is CARLTDTQYF. DNA of the CDR3: TGTGCCAGACTCACAGATACGCAGTATTTT.